This TCR beta chain emerged from a study of blood T cell repertoires in COVID-19. Study-wide background: Material from acute and convalescent COVID-19 was sourced from the United States, Italy and Spain. T cells, B-cell-depleted T cells, or PBMCs provided the cDNA or gDNA that served as material.

In the study's own analysis: Reference gene primer amplification in the assay estimated nucleated cell counts. Sequencing was performed with immunoSEQ multiplex PCR; in TCRdb, only in-frame clones are kept and a portion is missing. The V and J calls and clone size come from that table; D and trimming were worked out from the DNA. This sample carries roughly 100,000 clones, around 80% of them seen once, and the ten largest clones take approximately 9.9%. This clone occurred a few times. Trimming cost V 5 bases and J 5 bases; bases outside gene matches: 14. There are 16 residues in the CDR3. In germline, CDR1 is LGHDT, CDR2 YNNKEL (reference sequence).

The chain combines TRBV3-1 (or the pseudogene TRBV3-2) with TRBJ2-5, with 7 bases lining up with TRBD2. The sample taken for sequencing was peripheral blood. The receptor was derived from a man aged 60-69 years with active or convalescent COVID-19. CDR3 sequence (DNA): TGTGCCAGCAGCGGCCCCCATGGACTAGGCGGGGAGACCCAGTACTTC. Translating it yields CASSGPHGLGGETQYF.